This T cell receptor beta chain was identified during a study of CD8+ T cells in alopecia areata. At the level of the study: Oral tofacitinib (5 to 10 mg twice daily) was administered to treated patients. Treated patients received severity scores based on the percentage of scalp area affected.

To note about this clone: The target antigen is unknown.

V lost 1 base and J lost 4, with 13 bases in between. The germline CDR1 and CDR2 sequences are MGHRA and YSYEKL. The CDR3 extends over 15 amino acids. The sequencing template was cDNA reverse transcribed from extracted RNA. The data were produced by immunoSEQ multiplex PCR, yet TCRdb's version contains in-frame clones alone and is incomplete. This sample has roughly 7,400 clones, with around 66% found just once. Findings and limits, study-wide: Normal scalp showed lower clonality than lesional scalp, especially alopecia totalis/universalis.

The treatment here: oral pan-JAK inhibitor, 5-10 mg twice daily. In alopecia areata patients, both lesional scalp punch biopsies and peripheral blood were collected. The sample in question was skin, obtained at week 4, from a patient treated with tofacitinib. This TCR came from a human donor with alopecia areata. V and J are TRBV4-1 and TRBJ2-5; either TRBD1 or TRBD2 may fit D (5 bases each). The CDR3 DNA reads as TGCGCCAGCAGCCAAGGCTGGGGGTTTCGAGAGACCCAGTACTTC. The encoded protein is CASSQGWGFRETQYF.